The rows below give T cell receptor beta chains drawn from one sample of a study of T cell changes during pregnancy in multiple sclerosis. Sequencing used immunoSEQ multiplex PCR; TCRdb keeps in-frame clones, though not all of them. The sample includes about 100,000 clones, roughly 90% of them seen just once. Sequencing used peripheral blood, obtained after pregnancy. The receptors originated from a female donor with multiple sclerosis, enrolled in a pregnancy study. CDR3s include the opening cysteine and the closing phenylalanine or tryptophan. A D gene is named only where the DNA matches it firmly. Not every row has a clone size; where given, it reads once, few, many or a size class.

TRBV5-1	once	19	TRBJ2-6	TRBD2	CASSLLAGGDLSGANVLTF	TGCGCCAGCAGCTTGCTAGCGGGAGGGGACCTCTCTGGGGCCAACGTCCTGACTTTC
TRBV2	NA	13	TRBJ2-1	TRBD2	CASSEAGTTEQFF	TGTGCCAGCAGTGAAGCTGGGACTACTGAGCAGTTCTTC
TRBV18	NA	14	TRBJ2-2	NA	CASSLNRDTGELFF	TGTGCCAGCTCACTCAACAGAGACACCGGGGAGCTGTTTTTT
TRBV19	few	18	TRBJ2-2	TRBD2	CASSVGTSGTLNTGELFF	TGTGCCAGTAGTGTCGGGACTAGCGGAACCCTGAACACCGGGGAGCTGTTTTTT
TRBV5-4	few	13	TRBJ2-2	TRBD2	CASSISGTGELFF	TGTGCCAGCAGCATTAGCGGGACCGGGGAGCTGTTTTTT
TRBV7-8	NA	14	TRBJ2-7	TRBD1	CASVGGQGAYEQYF	TGTGCCAGCGTAGGTGGACAGGGGGCTTACGAGCAGTACTTC
TRBV6-6	NA	13	TRBJ2-7	TRBD2	CASSLGGFHEQYF	TGTGCCAGCAGTTTGGGGGGGTTCCACGAGCAGTACTTC
TRBV5-1	NA	16	TRBJ1-2	NA	CASSLAGSVDGNGYTF	TGCGCCAGCAGCTTGGCCGGTTCGGTGGACGGGAATGGCTACACCTTC
TRBV30	NA	16	TRBJ2-7	TRBD1	CAWSVRAGTGTYEQYF	TGTGCCTGGAGTGTACGTGCGGGGACAGGGACCTACGAGCAGTACTTC
TRBV27	NA	14	TRBJ2-1	TRBD1	CASSPTGTGNEQFF	TGTGCCAGCAGTCCAACCGGGACAGGTAATGAGCAGTTCTTC
TRBV7-8	NA	14	TRBJ1-1	NA	CASSSSGRNTEAFF	TGTGCCAGCAGTTCTAGCGGACGGAACACTGAAGCTTTCTTT
TRBV9	NA	15	TRBJ1-1	TRBD1	CASSDGQGGGTEAFF	TGTGCCAGCAGCGATGGACAGGGCGGCGGCACTGAAGCTTTCTTT
TRBV30	NA	15	TRBJ2-7	NA	CAWSVGRTLTYEQYF	TGTGCCTGGAGTGTAGGGAGAACCTTAACCTACGAGCAGTACTTC
TRBV29-1	NA	12	TRBJ1-1	NA	CSGGGGNTEAFF	TGCAGCGGAGGGGGGGGAAACACTGAAGCTTTCTTT
TRBV6-6	NA	15	TRBJ1-1	TRBD1	CASSYRTGADTEAFF	TGTGCCAGCAGTTATAGGACAGGGGCCGACACTGAAGCTTTCTTT
TRBV5-1	NA	13	TRBJ1-2	NA	CASSYDRSYGYTF	TGCGCCAGCAGCTATGACAGGAGCTATGGCTACACCTTC
TRBV6-5	NA	13	TRBJ1-6	NA	CASSYSRGSPLHF	TGTGCCAGCAGTTACTCTAGAGGGTCACCCCTCCACTTT
TRBV5-5	NA	14	TRBJ1-4	NA	CASSLFRGYEKLFF	TGTGCCAGCAGCTTATTTCGGGGGTATGAAAAACTGTTTTTT
TRBV10-3	NA	14	TRBJ1-2	TRBD1	CAIKPGQQLYGYTF	TGTGCCATCAAGCCGGGACAGCAGCTCTATGGCTACACCTTC
TRBV2	NA	16	TRBJ1-2	NA	CASSERSGSYDYGYTF	TGTGCCAGCAGTGAAAGATCAGGGTCATACGACTATGGCTACACCTTC
TRBV13	NA	16	TRBJ2-1	TRBD2	CASSRTLAGVYNEQFF	TGTGCCAGCAGCCGCACCTTAGCGGGAGTTTACAATGAGCAGTTCTTC
TRBV11-2	NA	17	TRBJ2-3	TRBD2	CASSLALAGGRTDTQYF	TGTGCCAGCAGCTTAGCCCTGGCGGGGGGACGCACAGATACGCAGTATTTT
TRBV2	many	11	TRBJ1-1	NA	CASSDYTEAFF	TGTGCCAGCAGTGATTATACTGAAGCTTTCTTT
TRBV13	NA	13	TRBJ2-7	NA	CASSLGRSYEQYF	TGTGCCAGCAGCTTAGGCAGATCCTACGAGCAGTACTTC
TRBV6-5	NA	15	TRBJ1-2	NA	CASSYSGGSNYGYTF	TGTGCCAGCAGTTACTCGGGGGGATCAAACTATGGCTACACCTTC
TRBV27	NA	18	TRBJ2-3	TRBD1	CASSPRDRGASSTDTQYF	TGTGCCAGCAGTCCCCGGGACAGGGGAGCTTCTAGCACAGATACGCAGTATTTT
TRBV20-1	NA	10	TRBJ1-2	NA	CSARRELGTF	TGCAGTGCTAGAAGGGAGCTGGGCACCTTC
TRBV9	NA	16	TRBJ2-5	NA	CASSSRDGRAPETQYF	TGTGCCAGCAGCTCCAGGGATGGCAGGGCCCCAGAGACCCAGTACTTC
TRBV19	NA	17	TRBJ2-1	TRBD2	CASSIIIGGGARNEQFF	TGTGCCAGTAGTATAATTATCGGCGGGGGGGCGAGGAATGAGCAGTTCTTC
TRBV27	NA	15	TRBJ2-7	TRBD1	CASSLLGQGAYEQYF	TGTGCCAGCAGTTTGCTGGGTCAGGGGGCGTACGAGCAGTACTTC